This T cell receptor (beta chain) was retrieved from a study of T-cell reconstitution after alpha-beta-depleted transplantation in children. General study findings and limits: Recipient T cells and thymic progenitors that survived gave rise to the high TCRbeta diversity observed at day 60 in some patients. Counts and diversity of T cells one year after transplant came mostly from newly produced T cells.

Unique molecular identifiers were used in preparing the TCRbeta library. From the PCR reads, TCRdb called clonotypes with MiXCR, one entry per CDR3 protein. This table holds fewer than 350,000 distinct CDR3 sequences, 6% to 10% found once. The CDR3 covers 14 residues. Germline CDR1 ENHRY, CDR2 SYGVKD. Trimming stripped 5 bases from V and 4 bases from J, with 12 bases between. In this sample, this clonotype turned up many times. The antigen is not known. The chain employs TRBV10-3 and TRBJ1-5; a weak D match, TRBD1 (5 bases). The origin of this receptor is a female patient aged 2-15 years who had a stem cell transplant for Fanconi anemia, so the T cells may come from the graft donor. The sample was peripheral blood, taken 360 days after TCRalphabeta/CD19-depleted stem cell transplant. The chain's CDR3 is CAISRGTENQPQHF. The CDR3 bases are TGTGCCATCAGTCGTGGGACCGAAAATCAGCCCCAGCATTTT.